One sample yielded the 26 T cell receptor beta chains listed below, sequenced in a study of blood T cells in healthy people across ages. Then a second PCR, running roughly 6 to 12 cycles, was carried out with a sample-barcoded 5' primer and a J-beta primer mix. MiXCR, run by TCRdb on the 5' RACE reads, gives a single entry per CDR3 protein. In the table there are some 1.5 million distinct CDR3 sequences, roughly 43% of which are singletons. The specimen was blood. The source of these receptors is a woman between 18 and 29 years old in good health.

This clonotype was seen a few times. The gene calls are TRBV6-1 and TRBJ1-2; no definite D call. This CDR3 is 11 amino acids long. Between the trimmed V and J ends, which lost 7 bases and 7 bases, there was a span of 10 bases. Germline CDR1 is MNHNS and CDR2 is SASEGT. The CDR3 coding sequence is TGTGCCAGCAAAAGGTCGGGTGGCTACACCTTC. This codes for CASKRSGGYTF.

Only one count was recorded for this clonotype. As DNA, the CDR3 is TGTGCCAGCAGGACCCTGGGACTAGCGGGAGGCACAGATACGCAGTATTTT. The encoded protein is CASRTLGLAGGTDTQYF. The chain couples TRBV27 to TRBJ2-3, with 14 bases identical to TRBD2. Trimming cost V 6 bases and J 1 base; bases outside gene matches: 6. This CDR3 contains 17 residues. Germline values: CDR1 MNHEY, CDR2 SMNVEV (reference sequence).

This clonotype showed up just a few times. The rearrangement links TRBV5-1 to TRBJ2-3; weak D call: TRBD2 (6 bases). Trimming shortened V by 1 base and J by 5 bases, and 11 bases separated the two germline ends. Germline CDR1 reads SGHRS; CDR2 reads YFSETQ. This CDR3 is built from 14 residues. The CDR3 nucleotides read TGCGCCAGCAGCTTGTACGGGGAGGAAGATACGCAGTATTTT. As protein: CASSLYGEEDTQYF.

V usage is TRBV5-1 and J usage is TRBJ2-3; no clear D gene. The V gene's germline CDR1 is SGHRS and CDR2 YFSETQ. The CDR3 runs 13 residues. The V gene lost 6 bases and the J gene lost 2 bases, with 10 bases spanning the gap. CDR3 protein: CASNSGPTDTQYF. CDR3 DNA: TGCGCCAGCAACTCTGGGCCCACAGATACGCAGTATTTT.

This clonotype was counted between two and nine times. The chain links TRBV2 to TRBJ2-1; tentative D call: TRBD1 (6 bases). Trimming took 3 bases from V and 0 from J, leaving 9 bases between them. CDR1 is SNHLY and CDR2 is FYNNEI in the germline V gene. The CDR3 consists of 15 residues. CDR3 sequence reads: CASSEWGRSYNEQFF. CDR3 bases: TGTGCCAGCAGTGAGTGGGGGCGCTCCTACAATGAGCAGTTCTTC.

The gene calls are TRBV27 and TRBJ2-4; tentatively, D is TRBD2 (6 bases). The J call could be wrong; TRBJ2-7 is a better fit for the DNA end. The germline CDR1 and CDR2 sequences are MNHEY and SMNVEV (reference sequence). This CDR3 comprises 15 residues. The CDR3 sequence is CASSLSAGGDYEQYF. The CDR3 region has the DNA TGTGCCAGCAGTTTATCGGCCGGGGGAGATTACGAGCAGTACTTC.

The V call is TRBV9, the J call TRBJ1-2; D remains ambiguous. Germline CDR1 is SGDLS and CDR2 is YYNGEE. This CDR3 region has 14 residues. Trimming took 0 bases from V and 2 from J, leaving 8 bases between them. In nucleotides, the CDR3 is TGTGCCAGCAGCGTAGCGGCAGACAACTATGGCTACACCTTC. This gives the protein CASSVAADNYGYTF.

V usage is TRBV14 and J usage is TRBJ2-7; D ambiguous. This CDR3 has 13 residues. CDR1 is SGHDN, CDR2 FVKESK, per germline. The germline V and J ends were trimmed by 4 bases and 7 bases, with 14 bases remaining between them. CDR3 bases: TGTGCCAGCAGCCCGAAAGATTTCTGGGAGCAGTACTTC. Its protein is CASSPKDFWEQYF. Together with reference TRBV14 and TRBJ2-7, the CDR3 gives the full variable domain: EAGVTQFPSHSVIEKGQTVTLRCDPISGHDNLYWYRRVMGKEIKFLLHFVKESKQDESGMPNNRFLAERTGGTYSTLKVQPAELEDSGVYFCASSPKDFWEQYFGPGTRLTVT.

The V and J genes are TRBV6-2 or TRBV6-3 and TRBJ2-3; 9 bases fit TRBD2. The CDR3 consists of 15 residues. The germline CDR1 and CDR2 sequences are MNHEY and SVGEGT. With 2 bases clipped from V and 6 bases from J, the junction kept 6 bases outside the gene matches. The CDR3 reads CASSYLAGRNDTQYF. DNA of the CDR3: TGTGCCAGCAGTTACCTAGCGGGGAGAAACGATACGCAGTATTTT.

This clonotype was detected only once. This chain uses TRBV20-1 with TRBJ2-4; 14 nucleotides agree with TRBD2. The J call is in doubt because the DNA end fits TRBJ2-7 better. CDR3 length: 17 residues. The germline V gene has CDR1 DFQATT and CDR2 SNEGSKA (reference sequence). This chain's CDR3 is CSAAETSGRAFYPEQYF. CDR3 coding DNA: TGCAGTGCTGCCGAGACTAGCGGGAGGGCCTTCTACCCCGAGCAGTACTTC.

As regards this clonotype: An end of the junction differs from the germline gene, which may be a read error. The CDR3 DNA reads as TGTGCCAGCAGTTTAAGTCCGACCGACAATAAGCAGTTCTTC. It translates to CASSLSPTDNKQFF. The chain couples TRBV12-3 or TRBV12-4 to TRBJ2-1, with no clear D. This CDR3 has 14 amino acids.

The V call is TRBV5-5, the J call TRBJ2-7; D remains unclear. V lost 1 base and J 3 bases, leaving 11 bases between the germline ends. Per germline, CDR1 SGHKS and CDR2 YYEKEE (reference sequence). This CDR3 is 14 amino acids long. The CDR3 nucleotides are TGTGCCAGCAGCTTGCAGCTGACTGACTACGAGCAGTACTTC. Translated, it gives CASSLQLTDYEQYF.

The rearrangement joins TRBV20-1 to TRBJ1-2, with unresolved D. Germline assignment: CDR1 DFQATT and CDR2 SNEGSKA (reference sequence). Trimming pared 1 base from V and 4 bases from J, leaving 13 bases between. This CDR3 spans 14 amino acids. As DNA, the CDR3 is TGCAGTGCTAGAGTCCGCAGTTCCGGCTATGGCTACACCTTC. Encoded protein: CSARVRSSGYGYTF.

This clonotype came up a few times. The junction departs from germline at one end; a sequencing error may be responsible. The rearrangement joins TRBV4-2 to TRBJ2-4; 8 positions agree with TRBD1. The CDR3 covers 16 residues. CDR1 and CDR2 from the germline V gene are LGHNA and YNFKEQ. CDR3 region: CASSQEHRGWQETQYF. CDR3 in DNA: TGTGCCAGCAGCCAAGAACACAGGGGGTGGCAAGAGACCCAGTATTTC.

This clonotype was observed a handful of times. This chain joins TRBV6-2 or TRBV6-3 and TRBJ1-2, with D unresolved. The CDR3 runs 13 residues. Germline CDR1 and CDR2: MNHEY and SVGEGT. Trimming stripped 0 bases from V and 7 bases from J, with 9 bases between. The CDR3 nucleotides read TGTGCCAGCAGTTACTCGGGGAGGCCTGGCTACACCTTC. Protein sequence: CASSYSGRPGYTF.

The V call is TRBV6-1, the J call TRBJ2-7; tentatively, D is TRBD1 (5 bases). CDR1 and CDR2 (germline): MNHNS, SASEGT. The CDR3 has 14 amino acids. Trimming removed 2 bases at V and 0 bases at J, with 8 bases between. The DNA of the CDR3 is TGTGCCAGCAGTGAAAGGGGAACCTCCTACGAGCAGTACTTC. Translated, it gives CASSERGTSYEQYF.

The chain employs TRBV20-1 and TRBJ2-7; no definite D call. Between the trimmed V and J ends, which lost 0 bases and 2 bases, there was a span of 8 bases. CDR1 is DFQATT, CDR2 SNEGSKA, per germline (reference sequence). This CDR3 is built from 13 residues. As DNA, the CDR3 is TGCAGTGCTAGAGATGCCCAGACCTACGAGCAGTACTTC. This sequence encodes CSARDAQTYEQYF.

This clonotype showed up just once. The chain combines TRBV20-1 with TRBJ2-3; D possibly matches TRBD1 or TRBD2 (5 bases each). Germline CDR1 and CDR2: DFQATT and SNEGSKA (reference sequence). Trimming left V 0 bases short and J 9 bases short, with 13 bases between. The CDR3 sequence is 13 residues long. The CDR3 DNA reads TGCAGTGCTAGAGATCCGGGGCCTGAGACGCAGTATTTT. This sequence encodes CSARDPGPETQYF.

This chain connects TRBV20-1 to TRBJ2-3; TRBD2 matches at 11 bases. The CDR3 runs 15 residues. Per the germline V gene, CDR1 is DFQATT and CDR2 is SNEGSKA (reference sequence). V lost 5 bases to trimming and J lost 2 bases; unmatched junction nucleotides: 6. CDR3 in DNA: TGCAGTGCTGTACTAGCGGGGGACCACACAGATACGCAGTATTTT. It specifies CSAVLAGDHTDTQYF.

V is TRBV7-2 and J is TRBJ2-1; 13 bases map to TRBD2. The V gene end was trimmed by 5 bases and the J gene end by 7 bases; junction bases not matched to a gene: 8. CDR3 length: 16 amino acids. Germline CDR1 and CDR2: SGHTA and FQGNSA. The CDR3 region is CASSPTGLAGENEQFF. CDR3 sequence (DNA): TGTGCCAGCAGCCCCACCGGACTAGCGGGGGAGAATGAGCAGTTCTTC.

V and J are TRBV12-3 or TRBV12-4 and TRBJ2-7; D possibly corresponds to TRBD1 (6 bases). The CDR3 totals 16 residues. V lost 4 bases and J lost 1, with 17 bases in between. CDR3 coding DNA: TGTGCCAGCAGTTCTTACGGCAGGGGTAGATCCTACGAGCAGTACTTC. This translates into CASSSYGRGRSYEQYF.

This clonotype occurred a few times. The chain combines TRBV7-2 with TRBJ2-7; 9 bases fit TRBD2. The CDR3 sequence is 15 residues long. V lost 5 bases, J lost 0 bases, and 5 bases stayed unmatched. CDR1 and CDR2 from the germline V gene are SGHTA and FQGNSA. The CDR3 spells CASSASGISSYEQYF. The CDR3 coding sequence is TGTGCCAGCAGCGCTAGCGGGATCAGCTCCTACGAGCAGTACTTC.

The V call is TRBV28, the J call TRBJ2-7; maybe TRBD1 (6 bases). The V end was cut by 6 bases, the J end by 1 base, with 25 bases between. CDR3 size: 18 residues. Germline V CDR1 and CDR2: MDHEN, SYDVKM. The CDR3 DNA follows: TGTGCCAGCAGCTCTAGAGGGACACGGGACCAGTGGTCCTACGAGCAGTACTTC. Residues: CASSSRGTRDQWSYEQYF.

This clonotype has only a few counts. This chain links TRBV28 with TRBJ1-2; D ambiguous. CDR1 and CDR2 from the germline V gene are MDHEN and SYDVKM. V was trimmed by 7 bases and J by 7 bases, leaving 7 bases between them. The CDR3 length is 10 residues. The DNA for the CDR3 is TGTGCCAGCAAGAAGGGTGGCTACACCTTC. Amino acid sequence: CASKKGGYTF.

To note about this clonotype: This could be a read error, since a much larger clone is one nucleotide away. V and J are TRBV24-1 and TRBJ2-5; D is unresolved. V lost 9 bases, J lost 11 bases, and 21 bases lay in between. Per the germline V gene, CDR1 is KGHDR and CDR2 is SFDVKD. The CDR3 is 13 amino acids. Here the CDR3 reads CATGDIFWDEQYF. The DNA for the CDR3 is TGTGCCACCGGCGACATCTTTTGGGATGAGCAGTACTTC.

This clonotype has a handful of counts. This chain links TRBV7-2 with TRBJ1-1; 11 nucleotides agree with TRBD1. The J segment lost 4 bases and the V segment lost 1 base, leaving 5 bases of the junction unmatched. The germline V gene has CDR1 SGHTA and CDR2 FQGNSA. The CDR3 runs 16 residues. CDR3 nucleotides: TGTGCCAGCAGCTTAGTTGGACAGGGGGCGCGCACTGAAGCTTTCTTT. It yields the protein CASSLVGQGARTEAFF.